This T cell receptor (beta chain) was obtained from a study of Ad26.COV2.S vaccination and SARS-CoV-2 variants. A remark on this clone: Its antigen is still unknown.

Some clones are missing from TCRdb's copy, which holds only in-frame ones; the method was immunoSEQ multiplex PCR. The sample consists of approximately 300,000 clones, roughly 86% of them appearing once. Study results and caveats: Placebo and vaccine recipients had non-spike TCR breadth that was similar. Considerable breadth of spike-specific CD8+ and CD4+ T cell responses has reportedly been documented following vaccination.

CDR3 length equals 14 residues. Germline CDR1 MNHEY, CDR2 SVGAGI. V lost 0 bases and J 1 base, leaving 6 bases between the germline ends. Specified treatment: some 20 received Ad26.COV2.S at low or high dose, single or two shots; a few received placebo; per-sample allocation not given. Sampling was performed 63 days after the first vaccine or placebo injection. The TCR comes from a person aged 18-60 years who received the Ad26.COV2.S COVID-19 vaccine or a placebo. Sequenced material: peripheral blood, taken in a trial of Ad26.COV2.S vaccine versus placebo. The genes are TRBV6-5 and TRBJ2-5; D is uncertain. The CDR3: CASSYSLAQETQYF. CDR3 nucleotide sequence: TGTGCCAGCAGTTACTCGTTAGCCCAAGAGACCCAGTACTTC.